These 5 T cell receptor beta chains came from one sample sequenced in a study of blood T cells in healthy people across ages. Primers used in a second PCR of roughly 6 to 11 cycles were a sample-barcoded 5' primer and a J-beta primer mix. One entry per CDR3 protein, called by TCRdb with MiXCR from the 5' RACE reads. The sample lists about 670,000 distinct CDR3 sequences, 40% to 45% occurring once. Material for sequencing was blood. Every receptor here comes from a man aged 80 or over in good health.

The chain recombines TRBV6-5 with TRBJ1-6; D remains ambiguous. Trimming removed 0 bases from V and 1 base from J, with 7 bases in between. The CDR3 has 16 amino acids. CDR1 and CDR2 from the germline V gene are MNHEY and SVGAGI. The CDR3 reads CASSYSIGSYNSPLHF. The CDR3 coding sequence is TGTGCCAGCAGTTACTCGATCGGGTCCTATAATTCACCCCTCCACTTT.

The genes are TRBV7-2 and TRBJ1-1, with D perhaps matching TRBD1 (6 bases). The CDR3 contains 12 residues. Germline CDR1 and CDR2: SGHTA and FQGNSA. V was clipped by 3 bases and J by 7 bases, with 9 bases between them. Here the CDR3 DNA reads TGTGCCAGCAGCTTCGGACAGTTTGAAGCTTTCTTT. Protein sequence: CASSFGQFEAFF.

On this clonotype itself: One end of the junction is discordant with germline, which a read error may explain. V usage is TRBV9 and J usage is TRBJ2-3; the match to TRBD1 covers 9 bases. In germline, CDR1 is SGDLS, CDR2 YYNGEE. This CDR3 has 17 residues. Written as DNA, the CDR3 is TGTGCCAGCAGCGCAATAACAGGGGGCGCTGCGACAGATGCGCAGTATTTT. Protein product: CASSAITGGAATDAQYF.

In this sample, this clonotype turned up a few times. The chain combines TRBV9 with TRBJ2-5; no clear D. The J call may be mistaken, given a closer DNA end match to TRBJ2-7. The germline V gene encodes CDR1 SGDLS and CDR2 YYNGEE. CDR3 length: 13 residues. Here the CDR3 reads CASSVGKGSEQYF. The CDR3 DNA reads TGTGCCAGCAGCGTAGGAAAGGGATCCGAGCAGTACTTC.

The V call is TRBV30, the J call TRBJ1-6; D may be TRBD1 (5 bases). Trimming removed 0 bases at V and 9 bases at J, with 12 bases between. Germline CDR1 GTSNPN, CDR2 SVGIG (reference sequence). The CDR3 is made up of 14 amino acids. The CDR3 loop is CAWSVGGSGSPLHF. DNA of the CDR3: TGTGCCTGGAGTGTGGGGGGAAGTGGTTCACCCCTCCACTTT.